This is a list of T cell receptor beta chains from one sample in a study of T cell responses to AZD1222 COVID-19 vaccine. The table came from immunoSEQ multiplex PCR; TCRdb's copy has only in-frame clones and leaves some out. The sample yields around 180,000 clones, around 87% seen once. Sample: peripheral blood, taken on day 0 of MenACWY control vaccination. These receptors originate from an adult in good health. Each CDR3 is given without its conserved first and last residue.

length	V	J	CDR3
16	TRBV9	TRBJ2-5	ASSASAGTGVPQETQY
11	TRBV29-1	TRBJ1-1	SVRQDLNTEAF
13	TRBV6-5	TRBJ2-5	ASSYTQYRGETQY
13	TRBV4-1	TRBJ2-7	ASSQAGTTSYEQY
13	TRBV6-4	TRBJ2-2	ASSVEQGGTGELF
11	TRBV29-1	TRBJ2-5	SVEDVAGETQY
13	TRBV2	TRBJ2-1	ASSERSSSYNEQF
10	TRBV30	TRBJ2-1	ARGYGGGEQF
12	TRBV7-2	TRBJ2-7	ASSSRTGPYEQY
10	TRBV28	TRBJ1-5	ASRQSNQPQH